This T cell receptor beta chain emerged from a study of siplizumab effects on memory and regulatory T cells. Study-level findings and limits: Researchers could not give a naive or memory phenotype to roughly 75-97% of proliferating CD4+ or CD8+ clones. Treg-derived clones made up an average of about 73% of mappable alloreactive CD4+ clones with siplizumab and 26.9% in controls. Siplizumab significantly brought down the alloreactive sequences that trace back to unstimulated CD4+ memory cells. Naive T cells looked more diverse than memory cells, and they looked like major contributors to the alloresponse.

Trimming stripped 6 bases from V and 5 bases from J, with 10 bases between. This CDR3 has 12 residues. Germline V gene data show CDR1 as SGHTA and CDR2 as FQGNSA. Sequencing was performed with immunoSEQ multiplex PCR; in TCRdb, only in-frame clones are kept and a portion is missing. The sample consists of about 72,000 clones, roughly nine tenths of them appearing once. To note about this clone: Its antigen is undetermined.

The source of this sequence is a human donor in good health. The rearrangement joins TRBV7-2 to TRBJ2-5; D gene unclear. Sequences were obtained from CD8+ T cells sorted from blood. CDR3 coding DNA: TGTGCCAGCAGTATGAGTGGGGAGACCCAGTACTTC. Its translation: CASSMSGETQYF.